The 21 T cell receptor beta chains listed next were all sequenced from one sample in a study of shared clonotypes between healthy human individuals. Sequencing was performed with immunoSEQ multiplex PCR; in TCRdb, only in-frame clones are kept and a portion is missing. The data hold 450,000 to 500,000 clones, with 65% to 85% observed a single time. Sequencing input: PBMCs. These receptors all stem from a woman aged 35 to 49 in good health. Some clones in this sample may be carry-over from other donors' samples.

The J gene is TRBJ2-1, the V gene TRBV9, with a tentative D call TRBD2 (6 bases). Germline-derived CDR1 and CDR2 are SGDLS and YYNGEE. V was pared by 0 bases and J by 1 base, with 11 bases between. This CDR3 is 16 amino acids long. The DNA of the CDR3 is TGTGCCAGCAGCGTAGGGGAGGCGGGATCCTACAATGAGCAGTTCTTC. Protein product: CASSVGEAGSYNEQFF.

CDR3 nucleotides: TGTGCCAGCGGCCCCCGGGACAGTTACGAGCAGTACTTC. It is translated as CASGPRDSYEQYF. V usage is TRBV2 and J usage is TRBJ2-7, with 7 bases fitting TRBD1. Trimming at V came to 8 bases and at J to 4 bases, leaving 8 bases not matched to a gene. Germline V lookup: CDR1 SNHLY, CDR2 FYNNEI. The CDR3 length is 13 residues.

On this clone itself: A far larger clone is just one base off, so this is likely a read error. The same CDR3 can be traced to other DNA sequences in this sample. This chain connects TRBV9 to TRBJ2-7, with 7 positions matching TRBD2. The ends lost 4 bases at V and 1 base at J; junction bases unmatched: 8. Germline V lookup: CDR1 SGDLS, CDR2 YYNGEE. The CDR3 length is 15 residues. CDR3 nucleotides: TGTGCCAGCAGCCGGACTAGTGAGCGGTCCTACGAGCAGTACTTC. It codes for CASSRTSERSYEQYF.

The gene calls are TRBV5-4 and TRBJ1-2; tentatively, D is TRBD1 (5 bases). Germline assignment: CDR1 SGHNT and CDR2 YYREEE (reference sequence). The CDR3 runs to 12 residues. Trimming removed 5 bases from V and 5 bases from J, with 10 bases in between. In DNA, the CDR3 is TGTGCCAGCAGACCCGACAGTTATGGCTACACCTTC. Translating it yields CASRPDSYGYTF.

The J gene is TRBJ1-2, the V gene TRBV5-4; 10 bases line up with TRBD1. V was pared by 4 bases and J by 3 bases, with 3 bases of the junction left unmatched. This CDR3 is 14 amino acids long. Germline V CDR1 and CDR2: SGHNT, YYREEE (reference sequence). The CDR3 sequence is CASSPGTGDYGYTF. Written as DNA, the CDR3 is TGTGCCAGCAGCCCGGGGACAGGGGACTATGGCTACACCTTC.

The CDR3 protein is CSGSGSFQETQYF. As DNA, the CDR3 is TGCAGCGGTTCCGGCAGCTTCCAAGAGACCCAGTACTTC. This chain links TRBV29-1 with TRBJ2-5; D remains ambiguous. CDR1 SQVTM and CDR2 ANQGSEA come from the germline V gene. The ends were cut back, 7 bases at V and 1 base at J, with 13 bases in the middle. The CDR3 totals 13 residues.

Only one count was recorded for this clone. A far larger clone is one base from this, pointing to a likely read error. At the DNA level, this CDR3 is encoded by other sequences in the same sample as well. In nucleotides, the CDR3 is TGTGCCAGCAGCCTTACTCACACCTACGAGCAGTACTTC. Translation: CASSLTHTYEQYF. The chain has TRBV7-8 and TRBJ2-7; D is ambiguous. This CDR3 has 13 amino acids. V dropped 5 bases and J dropped 2 bases, with 10 bases sitting between them. Germline V gene lookup returns CDR1 SGHVS and CDR2 FQNEAQ.

This clone was detected ten times or more. This CDR3 is also generated by other DNA sequences in the sample. This sequence joins TRBV5-4 and TRBJ2-6; 9 bases map to TRBD1. The CDR3 has 18 amino acids. Germline CDR1 and CDR2: SGHNT and YYREEE (reference sequence). With 4 bases clipped from V and 0 bases from J, the junction kept 8 bases outside the gene matches. The CDR3 sequence is CASSLGQGVSSGANVLTF. CDR3 DNA sequence: TGTGCCAGCAGCCTGGGACAGGGAGTGTCCTCTGGGGCCAACGTCCTGACTTTC.

The rearrangement uses TRBV28 and TRBJ1-5; the D is unclear. Trimming pared 7 bases from V and 11 bases from J, leaving 24 bases between. This CDR3 spans 15 amino acids. The germline CDR1 and CDR2 sequences are MDHEN and SYDVKM. CDR3 region: CASIGDPSRGDSQHF. The CDR3 DNA reads TGTGCCAGCATCGGAGACCCCTCTCGCGGGGATTCCCAGCATTTT.

Remarks on this clone: A far larger clone is one nucleotide away, so this likely arose from a read error. This rearrangement joins TRBV20-1 to TRBJ2-7; D remains ambiguous. The CDR3 consists of 11 residues. Trimming removed 6 bases at V and 6 bases at J, with 12 bases between. Germline assignment: CDR1 DFQATT and CDR2 SNEGSKA (reference sequence). The CDR3 loop is CSALWISEQYF. In DNA form, the CDR3 reads TGCAGTGCCCTCTGGATAAGCGAGCAGTACTTC.

This clone was picked up one time. A read error is likely here: a far larger clone is one base away. The chain couples TRBV6-6 to TRBJ1-2, with D possibly matching TRBD1 (5 bases). CDR3 size: 15 residues. Germline V gene lookup returns CDR1 MNHNY and CDR2 SVGAGI (reference sequence). CDR3 sequence: CASSYFSGHQNGYAF. For the CDR3, the DNA is TGTGCCAGCAGTTACTTCTCAGGGCACCAGAATGGCTACGCCTTC.

The rearrangement joins TRBV2 to TRBJ2-3, with D possibly being TRBD1 (6 bases). V was cut by 2 bases and J by 2 bases, with 11 bases left in between. The CDR3 loop spans 15 amino acids. Germline CDR1 reads SNHLY; CDR2 reads FYNNEI. The CDR3 sequence is CASSERDTLTDTQYF. Written as DNA, the CDR3 is TGTGCCAGCAGTGAAAGGGACACACTCACAGATACGCAGTATTTT.

About this clone: A far larger clone is only one base removed, so a read error is likely. The chain joins TRBV29-1 to TRBJ1-2; 9 bases are shared with TRBD1. The V gene's germline CDR1 is SQVTM and CDR2 ANQGSEA. CDR3 size: 14 residues. DNA for the CDR3: TGCAGCGTTGAAGATCGGGGGACAGGGAATGGCTGCACCTTC. This sequence encodes CSVEDRGTGNGCTF.

This clone was seen a few times. J is TRBJ1-2 and V is TRBV29-1; tentative D call: TRBD1 (6 bases). Trimming took off 4 bases at V and 7 bases at J, with 10 bases between the two ends. CDR3 length: 11 amino acids. The germline gives CDR1 SQVTM, CDR2 ANQGSEA. CDR3 DNA sequence: TGCAGCGTTGGGGGGGCGCTTGGCTACACCTTC. Protein product: CSVGGALGYTF. The whole variable domain, filled in from reference TRBV29-1 and TRBJ1-2, reads SAVISQKPSRDICQRGTSLTIQCQVDSQVTMMFWYRQQPGQSLTLIATANQGSEATYESGFVIDKFPISRPNLTFSTLTVSNMSPEDSSIYLCSVGGALGYTFGSGTRLTVV.

Comment on this clone: Other DNA sequences in the same sample also yield this CDR3. The gene calls are TRBV15 and TRBJ1-5, with a tentative D call TRBD1 (5 bases). Germline V gene sequence: CDR1 LNHNV, CDR2 YYDKDF (reference sequence). There are 15 residues in the CDR3. Trimming pared 1 base from V and 0 bases from J, leaving 7 bases between. The CDR3, as DNA: TGTGCCACCAGCAGAGGGGGGTATAGCAATCAGCCCCAGCATTTT. It yields the protein CATSRGGYSNQPQHF.

Worth noting for this clone: One base separates it from a far larger clone, so it is likely a read error. Additional DNA sequences in this sample encode the identical CDR3. DNA of the CDR3: TGCAGCGCTGGGTGGGCGGGTGAGAAACTGTTTTTT. Amino acid sequence: CSAGWAGEKLFF. The rearrangement joins TRBV29-1 to TRBJ1-4; D is uncertain. Germline CDR1 SQVTM, CDR2 ANQGSEA. This CDR3 spans 12 amino acids. V lost 7 bases to trimming and J lost 11 bases, with 17 bases between them. Combining the CDR3 with reference TRBV29-1 and TRBJ1-4 gives the whole variable domain SAVISQKPSRDICQRGTSLTIQCQVDSQVTMMFWYRQQPGQSLTLIATANQGSEATYESGFVIDKFPISRPNLTFSTLTVSNMSPEDSSIYLCSAGWAGEKLFFGSGTQLSVL.

There are a few counts of this clone. This chain uses TRBV5-6 with TRBJ2-7; TRBD2 matches 8 bases. The germline V gene has CDR1 SGHDT and CDR2 YYEEEE. The CDR3 covers 16 residues. The J segment lost 4 bases and the V segment lost 3 bases, leaving 12 bases of the junction unmatched. CDR3 protein: CASSSFVGRAVYEQYF. CDR3 in DNA: TGTGCCAGCAGCTCTTTTGTCGGGAGGGCCGTTTACGAGCAGTACTTC.

On this clone: This is likely an artifact of a read error, given a far larger clone one base away. The gene calls are TRBV30 and TRBJ1-1; possibly TRBD1 for D (5 bases). The CDR3 length is 15 residues. CDR1 and CDR2 (germline): GTSNPN, SVGIG (reference sequence). V lost 3 bases, J lost 2 bases, and 16 bases lay in between. The CDR3 spells CAWRLPLGLNTEAFF. The DNA of the CDR3 is TGTGCCTGGAGATTACCTTTGGGACTTAACACTGAAGCTTTCTTT.

J is TRBJ1-5 and V is TRBV7-7, with D unresolved. Germline values: CDR1 SSHAT, CDR2 FNYEAQ (reference sequence). CDR3 length equals 15 residues. V dropped 6 bases and J dropped 4 bases, with 16 bases sitting between them. The CDR3 spells CASSSSGGWNQPQHF. CDR3 bases: TGTGCCAGCAGTTCCTCAGGAGGGTGGAATCAGCCCCAGCATTTT.

The V call is TRBV5-8, the J call TRBJ2-3, with D perhaps being TRBD1 or TRBD2 (5 bases each). The ends were cut back, 4 bases at V and 4 bases at J, with 19 bases in the middle. The CDR3 spans 16 residues. CDR1 and CDR2 from the germline V gene are SGHTS and YDEGEE. The CDR3 sequence is CASSRSIPRGADTQYF. CDR3 in DNA: TGTGCCAGCAGCCGAAGCATTCCGCGAGGGGCAGATACGCAGTATTTT.

A word on this clone: Only one base separates this from a far larger clonotype, so it likely reflects a read error. V is TRBV7-2 and J is TRBJ1-4; D may be TRBD1 (5 bases). CDR3 length: 17 residues. V gave up 2 bases and J gave up 5 bases, with 18 bases separating them. Looked up from germline, CDR1 is SGHTA and CDR2 is FQGNSA. The CDR3 nucleotides are TGTGCCAGCAGCTTATATCCCCAAAGACAGTCGAATGAAAAACTGTTTTTT. Its translation: CASSLYPQRQSNEKLFF.